The subject of this entry is one T cell receptor (beta chain). This sample was included in a study of OX40 agonist ivuxolimab in advanced cancers. The germline V gene has CDR1 MGHRA and CDR2 YSYEKL. The V and J ends lost 1 base and 6 bases respectively, with 14 bases between them. The CDR3 sequence is 15 residues long. Libraries were prepared by immunoSEQ multiplex PCR; TCRdb keeps only in-frame clonotypes and omits some of them. The sample lists some 86,000 clones; 90% were seen once. The TCR sequence derives from an adult with an advanced solid tumor such as melanoma, head and neck, liver or kidney cancer. Sequenced material: CD4+ or CD8+ T cells sorted from blood, taken in a trial of the OX40 agonist ivuxolimab. The chain combines TRBV4-1 with TRBJ2-3; perhaps D is TRBD1 or TRBD2 (6 bases each). The CDR3, as DNA: TGCGCCAGCAGCCAAGTCGGGGGCCCTGCGGATACGCAGTATTTT. It yields the protein CASSQVGGPADTQYF.